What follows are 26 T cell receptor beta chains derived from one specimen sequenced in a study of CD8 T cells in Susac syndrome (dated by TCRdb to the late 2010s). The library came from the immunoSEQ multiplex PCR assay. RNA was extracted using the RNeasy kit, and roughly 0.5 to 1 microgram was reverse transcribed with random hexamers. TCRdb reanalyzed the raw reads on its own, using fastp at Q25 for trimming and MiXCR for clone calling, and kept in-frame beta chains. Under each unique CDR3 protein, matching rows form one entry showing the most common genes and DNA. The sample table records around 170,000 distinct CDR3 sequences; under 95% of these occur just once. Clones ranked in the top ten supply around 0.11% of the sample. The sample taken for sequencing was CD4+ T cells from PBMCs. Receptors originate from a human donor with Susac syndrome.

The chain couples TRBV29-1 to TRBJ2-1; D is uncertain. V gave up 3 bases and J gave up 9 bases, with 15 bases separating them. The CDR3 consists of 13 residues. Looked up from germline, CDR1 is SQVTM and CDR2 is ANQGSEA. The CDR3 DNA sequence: TGCAGCGTTGATTGGGTCCGTGGCGGTGAGCAGTTCTTC. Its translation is CSVDWVRGGEQFF.

CDR3 DNA sequence: TGTGCCAGCAGCCAAGGACAGCACTATGGCTACACCTTC. Its translation: CASSQGQHYGYTF. The genes are TRBV14 and TRBJ1-2, with D perhaps matching TRBD1 (5 bases). Germline V gene lookup returns CDR1 SGHDN and CDR2 FVKESK. V lost 1 base and J 3 bases, leaving 6 bases between the germline ends. The CDR3 totals 13 residues.

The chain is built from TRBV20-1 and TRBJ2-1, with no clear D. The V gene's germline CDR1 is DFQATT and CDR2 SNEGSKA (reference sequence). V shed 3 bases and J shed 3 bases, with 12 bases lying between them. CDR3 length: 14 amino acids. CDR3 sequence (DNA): TGCAGTGCTAGTTTGTCTAATAACTACAATGAGCAGTTCTTC. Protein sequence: CSASLSNNYNEQFF.

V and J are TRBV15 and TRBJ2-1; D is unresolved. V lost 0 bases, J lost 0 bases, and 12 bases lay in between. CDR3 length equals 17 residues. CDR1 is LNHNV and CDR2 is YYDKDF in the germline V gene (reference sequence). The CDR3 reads CATSRDEFLSSYNEQFF. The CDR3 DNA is TGTGCCACCAGCAGAGATGAATTTTTGAGCTCCTACAATGAGCAGTTCTTC. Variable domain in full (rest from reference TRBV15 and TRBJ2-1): DAMVIQNPRYQVTQFGKPVTLSCSQTLNHNVMYWYQQKSSQAPKLLFHYYDKDFNNEADTPDNFQSRRPNTSFCFLDIRSPGLGDTAMYLCATSRDEFLSSYNEQFFGPGTRLTVL.

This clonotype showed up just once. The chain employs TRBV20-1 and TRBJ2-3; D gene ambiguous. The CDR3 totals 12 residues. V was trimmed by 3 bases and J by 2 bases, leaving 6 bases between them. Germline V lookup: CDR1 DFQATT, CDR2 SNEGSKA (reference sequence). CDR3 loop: CSASGPTDTQYF. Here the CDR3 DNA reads TGCAGTGCTAGCGGGCCCACAGATACGCAGTATTTT.

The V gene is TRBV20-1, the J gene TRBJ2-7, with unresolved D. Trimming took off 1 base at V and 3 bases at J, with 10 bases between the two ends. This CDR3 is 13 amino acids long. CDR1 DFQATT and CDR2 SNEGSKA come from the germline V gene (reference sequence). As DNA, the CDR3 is TGCAGTGCTAGAGTCGGCCGCTACTACGAGCAGTACTTC. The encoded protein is CSARVGRYYEQYF.

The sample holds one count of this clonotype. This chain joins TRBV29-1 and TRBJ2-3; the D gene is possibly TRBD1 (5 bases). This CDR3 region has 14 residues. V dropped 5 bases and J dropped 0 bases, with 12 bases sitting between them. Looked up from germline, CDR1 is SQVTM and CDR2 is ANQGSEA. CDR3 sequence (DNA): TGCAGCGTTCCAGACAGCTTTAGCACAGATACGCAGTATTTT. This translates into CSVPDSFSTDTQYF.

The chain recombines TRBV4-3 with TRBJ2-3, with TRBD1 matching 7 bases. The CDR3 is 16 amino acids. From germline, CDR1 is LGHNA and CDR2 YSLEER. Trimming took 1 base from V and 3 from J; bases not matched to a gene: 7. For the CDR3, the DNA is TGCGCCAGCAGCCAAGCCGGGACAGCAAGGACAGATACGCAGTATTTT. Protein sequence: CASSQAGTARTDTQYF.

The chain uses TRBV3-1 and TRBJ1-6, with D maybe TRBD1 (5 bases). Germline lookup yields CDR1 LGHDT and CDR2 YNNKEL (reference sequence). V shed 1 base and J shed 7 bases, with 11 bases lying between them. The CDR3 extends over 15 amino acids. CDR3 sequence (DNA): TGTGCCAGCAGCCAAGCCCAGGGTCGGAATTCACCCCTCCACTTT. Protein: CASSQAQGRNSPLHF.

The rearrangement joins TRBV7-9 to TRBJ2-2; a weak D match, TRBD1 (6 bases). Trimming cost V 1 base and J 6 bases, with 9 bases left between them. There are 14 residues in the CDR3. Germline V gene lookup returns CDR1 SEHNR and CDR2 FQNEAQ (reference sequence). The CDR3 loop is CASSLDRASGELFF. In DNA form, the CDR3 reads TGTGCCAGCAGCTTAGACAGGGCCTCCGGGGAGCTGTTTTTT.

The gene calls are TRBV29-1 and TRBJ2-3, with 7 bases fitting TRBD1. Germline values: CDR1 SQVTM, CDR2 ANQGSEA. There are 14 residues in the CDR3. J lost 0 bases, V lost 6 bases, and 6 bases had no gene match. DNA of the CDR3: TGCAGCGTCTTTCGGGACAGTAGCACAGATACGCAGTATTTT. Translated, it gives CSVFRDSSTDTQYF.

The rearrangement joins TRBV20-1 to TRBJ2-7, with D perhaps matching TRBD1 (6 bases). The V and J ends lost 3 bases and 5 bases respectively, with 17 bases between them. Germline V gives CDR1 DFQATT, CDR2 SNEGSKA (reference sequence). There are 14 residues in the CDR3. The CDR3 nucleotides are TGCAGTGCTAGTCAGGGGTTGAGATCTCACGAGCAGTACTTC. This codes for CSASQGLRSHEQYF.

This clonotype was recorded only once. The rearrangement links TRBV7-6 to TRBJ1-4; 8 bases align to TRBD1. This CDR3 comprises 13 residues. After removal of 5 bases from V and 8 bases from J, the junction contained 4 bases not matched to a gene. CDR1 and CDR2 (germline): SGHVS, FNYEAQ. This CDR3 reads CASSTDRDEKLFF. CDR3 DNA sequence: TGTGCCAGCAGCACGGACAGGGACGAAAAACTGTTTTTT.

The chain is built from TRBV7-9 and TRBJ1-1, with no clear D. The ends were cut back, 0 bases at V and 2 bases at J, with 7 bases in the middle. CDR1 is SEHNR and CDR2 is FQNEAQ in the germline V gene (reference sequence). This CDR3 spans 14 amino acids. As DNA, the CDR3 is TGTGCCAGCAGCTTAGCAGGCACAAACACTGAAGCTTTCTTT. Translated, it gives CASSLAGTNTEAFF.

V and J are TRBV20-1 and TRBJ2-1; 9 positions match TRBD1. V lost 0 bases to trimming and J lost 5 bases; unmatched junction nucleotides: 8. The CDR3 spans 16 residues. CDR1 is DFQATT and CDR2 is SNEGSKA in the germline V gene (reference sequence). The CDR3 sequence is CSARDSGQGMNNEQFF. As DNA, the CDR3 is TGCAGTGCTAGAGATTCAGGACAGGGGATGAACAATGAGCAGTTCTTC.

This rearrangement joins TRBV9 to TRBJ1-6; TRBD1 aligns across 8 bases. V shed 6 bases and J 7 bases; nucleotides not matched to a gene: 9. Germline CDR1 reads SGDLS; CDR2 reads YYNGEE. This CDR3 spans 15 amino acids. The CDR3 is CASTTGQGGNSPLHF. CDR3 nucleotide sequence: TGTGCCAGCACCACAGGACAGGGCGGCAATTCACCCCTCCACTTT.

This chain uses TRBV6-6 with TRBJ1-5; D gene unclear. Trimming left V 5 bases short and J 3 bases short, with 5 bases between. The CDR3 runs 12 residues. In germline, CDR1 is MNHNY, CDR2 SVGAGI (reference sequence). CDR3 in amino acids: CASSPHNQPQHF. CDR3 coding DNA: TGTGCCAGCAGTCCGCACAATCAGCCCCAGCATTTT.

The CDR3 loop reads CASRRDNTYEQYF. DNA of the CDR3: TGTGCCAGCAGACGGGACAATACCTACGAGCAGTACTTC. This chain connects TRBV6-5 to TRBJ2-7, with D tentatively TRBD1 (6 bases). Trimming shortened V by 6 bases and J by 2 bases, and 11 bases separated the two germline ends. Looked up from germline, CDR1 is MNHEY and CDR2 is SVGAGI. There are 13 residues in the CDR3.

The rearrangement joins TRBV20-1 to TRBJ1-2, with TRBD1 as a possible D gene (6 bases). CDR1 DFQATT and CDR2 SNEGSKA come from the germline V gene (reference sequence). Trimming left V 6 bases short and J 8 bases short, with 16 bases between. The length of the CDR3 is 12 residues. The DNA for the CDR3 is TGCAGTGCGCCACAGGGAACGCGGGGCTACACCTTC. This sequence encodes CSAPQGTRGYTF.

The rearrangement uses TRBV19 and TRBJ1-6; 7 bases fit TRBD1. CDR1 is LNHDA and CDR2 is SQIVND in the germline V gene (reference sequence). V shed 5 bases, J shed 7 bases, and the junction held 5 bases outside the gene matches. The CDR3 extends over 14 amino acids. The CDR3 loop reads CASSPDRVNSPLHF. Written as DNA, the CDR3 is TGTGCCAGTAGTCCAGACAGGGTAAATTCACCCCTCCACTTT.

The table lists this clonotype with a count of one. The CDR3 region is CASSIQGASYNEQFF. Written as DNA, the CDR3 is TGTGCCAGTAGTATTCAGGGGGCGTCCTACAATGAGCAGTTCTTC. This chain uses TRBV19 with TRBJ2-1, with 8 bases that match TRBD1. Germline V lookup: CDR1 LNHDA, CDR2 SQIVND (reference sequence). The CDR3 consists of 15 residues. With 3 bases clipped from V and 1 base from J, the junction kept 2 bases outside the gene matches.

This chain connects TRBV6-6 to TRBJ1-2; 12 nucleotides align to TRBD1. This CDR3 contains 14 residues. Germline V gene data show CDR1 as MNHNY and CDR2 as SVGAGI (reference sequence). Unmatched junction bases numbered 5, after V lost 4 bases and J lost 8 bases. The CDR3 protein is CASSSGQGAKGYTF. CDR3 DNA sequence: TGTGCCAGCAGTTCGGGACAGGGGGCAAAGGGCTACACCTTC.

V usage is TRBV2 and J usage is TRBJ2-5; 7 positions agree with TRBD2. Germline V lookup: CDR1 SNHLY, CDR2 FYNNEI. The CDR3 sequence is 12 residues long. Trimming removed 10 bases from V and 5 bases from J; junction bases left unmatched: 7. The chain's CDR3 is CATRGEVETQYF. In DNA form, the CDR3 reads TGTGCCACCCGGGGGGAAGTGGAGACCCAGTACTTC.

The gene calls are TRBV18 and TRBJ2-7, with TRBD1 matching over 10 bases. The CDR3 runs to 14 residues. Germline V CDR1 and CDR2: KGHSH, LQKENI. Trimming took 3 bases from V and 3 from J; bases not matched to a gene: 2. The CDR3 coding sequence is TGTGCCAGCTCACCCGGGACAGGGGTCTACGAGCAGTACTTC. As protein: CASSPGTGVYEQYF.

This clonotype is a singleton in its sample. The CDR3 DNA is TGCGCCAGCAGCTTGGCGGGGGCCCCAGAGCAGTACTTC. Translation: CASSLAGAPEQYF. The chain is built from TRBV5-1 and TRBJ2-7, with D tentatively TRBD1 or TRBD2 (6 bases each). Germline assignment: CDR1 SGHRS and CDR2 YFSETQ. The CDR3 covers 13 residues. The V end was cut by 0 bases, the J end by 7 bases, with 11 bases between.

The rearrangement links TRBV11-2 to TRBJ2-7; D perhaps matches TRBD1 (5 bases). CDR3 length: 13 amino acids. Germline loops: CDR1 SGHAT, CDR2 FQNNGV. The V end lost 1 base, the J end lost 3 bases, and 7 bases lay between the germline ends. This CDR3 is CASSLVRVYEQYF. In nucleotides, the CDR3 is TGTGCCAGCAGCTTAGTCAGGGTCTACGAGCAGTACTTC.